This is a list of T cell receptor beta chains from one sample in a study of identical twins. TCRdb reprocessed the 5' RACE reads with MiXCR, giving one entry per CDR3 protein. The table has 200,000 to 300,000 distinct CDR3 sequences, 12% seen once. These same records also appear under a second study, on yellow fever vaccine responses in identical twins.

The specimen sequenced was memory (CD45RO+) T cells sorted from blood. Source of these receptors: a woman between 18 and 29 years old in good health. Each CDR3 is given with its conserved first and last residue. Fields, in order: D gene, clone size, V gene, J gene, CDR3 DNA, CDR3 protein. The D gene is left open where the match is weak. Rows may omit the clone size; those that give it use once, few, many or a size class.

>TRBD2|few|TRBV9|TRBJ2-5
TGTGCCAGCAGTGGGACTAGCGGAATAGAGACCCAGTACTTC
CASSGTSGIETQYF
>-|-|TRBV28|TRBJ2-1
TGTGCCAGCAGTCCTGACAGCTACAATGAGCAGTTCTTC
CASSPDSYNEQFF
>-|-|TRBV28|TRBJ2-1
TGTGCCAGCAGTCCGCGGTACAATGAGCAGTTCTTC
CASSPRYNEQFF
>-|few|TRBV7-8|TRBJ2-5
TGTGCCAGCAGCTTACCTGACCCCAGGGGTTGGCGGGAAGAGACCCAGTACTTC
CASSLPDPRGWREETQYF
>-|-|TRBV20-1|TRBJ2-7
TGCAGTGCTTCACCGGGACATAGCTCCTACGAGCAGTACTTC
CSASPGHSSYEQYF
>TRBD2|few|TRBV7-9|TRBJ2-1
TGTGCCAGCAGCCCGAAATGGGCTAGCGGGGGGGCCGCTGAGCAGTTCTTC
CASSPKWASGGAAEQFF
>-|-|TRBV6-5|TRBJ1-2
TGTGCCAGCAGTTTCCTAACCGTCGGGGTTAACGAAAATGGCTACACCTTC
CASSFLTVGVNENGYTF
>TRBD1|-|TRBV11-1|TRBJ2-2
TGTGCCAGCAGCCGACTGGACAGGGGGCGAAACACCGGGGAGCTGTTTTTT
CASSRLDRGRNTGELFF
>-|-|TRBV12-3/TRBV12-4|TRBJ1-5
TGTGCCAGCAGTTTACGGGGCTTGGGCAATCAGCCCCAGCATTTT
CASSLRGLGNQPQHF
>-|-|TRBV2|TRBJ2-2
TGTGCCAGCCTCAACCAGGGGAACACCGGGGAGCTGTTTTTT
CASLNQGNTGELFF
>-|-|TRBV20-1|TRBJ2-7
TGCAGTGCTAGTCTTGCAGCGAACTACGAGCAGTACTTC
CSASLAANYEQYF
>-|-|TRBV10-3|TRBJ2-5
TGTGCCATCCAGAGGCGGGTGGGTGAGACCCAGTACTTC
CAIQRRVGETQYF
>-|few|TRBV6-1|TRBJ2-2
TGTGCCGGAGGTCGACTAGCGAACACCGGGGAGCTGTTTTTT
CAGGRLANTGELFF
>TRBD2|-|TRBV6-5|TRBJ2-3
TGTGCCAGCAGTTACTCGATTAGCGGGGGCACAGATACGCAGTATTTT
CASSYSISGGTDTQYF
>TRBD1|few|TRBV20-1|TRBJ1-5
TGCAGTGCCCCGGGACAGGGGGACCATCAGCCCCAGCATTTT
CSAPGQGDHQPQHF
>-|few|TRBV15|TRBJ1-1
TGTGCCACCCGCAACCGGGAGACTGGTATGAACACTGAAGCTTTCTTT
CATRNRETGMNTEAFF
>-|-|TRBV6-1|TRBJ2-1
TGTGCCAGCAAGAGCGGGCTCTACAATGAGCAGTTCTTC
CASKSGLYNEQFF
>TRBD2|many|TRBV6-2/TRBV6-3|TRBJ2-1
TGTGCCAGCAGTTACTCCGGGACTAGCGGAGTCAATGAGCAGTTCTTC
CASSYSGTSGVNEQFF
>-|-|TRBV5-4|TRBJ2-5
TGTGCCAGCAGCTCGGAAAGGGGAGAGACCCAGTACTTC
CASSSERGETQYF
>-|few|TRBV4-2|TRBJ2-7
TGTGCCAGCAGCCCTATCCACTCCTACGAGCAGTACTTC
CASSPIHSYEQYF
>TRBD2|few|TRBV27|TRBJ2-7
TGTGCCAGCAGTTTGTTTCTAGCGGGAGGGCCGGCCGAGCAGTACTTC
CASSLFLAGGPAEQYF
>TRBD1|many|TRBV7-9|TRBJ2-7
TGTGCCAGCAGCTTGGATAACAGGGGCTGGTACTTC
CASSLDNRGWYF
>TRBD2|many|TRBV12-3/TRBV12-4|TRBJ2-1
TGTGCCAGCAGTCGAGCCGGGACTAGCGTGAGTGAGCAGTTCTTC
CASSRAGTSVSEQFF
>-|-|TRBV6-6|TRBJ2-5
TGTGCCAGCAGTTACCAGCCCGAGACCCAGTACTTC
CASSYQPETQYF
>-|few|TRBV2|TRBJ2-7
TGTGCCAGCAGTGAACAGGGAGCCAGCTACGAGCAGTACTTC
CASSEQGASYEQYF
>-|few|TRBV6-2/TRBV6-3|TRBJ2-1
TGTGCCAGCAGGTACTCGGGGAACCACAATGAGCAGTTCTTC
CASRYSGNHNEQFF
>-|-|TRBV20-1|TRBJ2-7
TGCAGTGCTAGAGAGAGGGGTCGGTCCTACGAGCAGTACTTC
CSARERGRSYEQYF
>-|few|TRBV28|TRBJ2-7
TGTGCCACCCGGGTTGGGGTCTCAACCTACGAGCAGTACTTC
CATRVGVSTYEQYF
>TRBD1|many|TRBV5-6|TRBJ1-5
TGTGCCAGCAGCTTAACGGGACAGGGGTCCGGGGGGCCCCAGCATTTT
CASSLTGQGSGGPQHF
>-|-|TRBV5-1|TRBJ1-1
TGCGCCAGCAACTTTGGAGCTGTGAACGGAGAAGCTTTCTTT
CASNFGAVNGEAFF
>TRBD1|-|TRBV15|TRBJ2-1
TGTGCCACCAGCACCGGACAGGCACGGGGCAATGAGCAGTTCTTC
CATSTGQARGNEQFF
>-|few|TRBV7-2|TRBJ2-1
TGTGCCAGCCGCTGGGCAGGGGCAGGTAGTGAGCAGTTCTTC
CASRWAGAGSEQFF
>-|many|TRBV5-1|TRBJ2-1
TGCGCCAGCAGCACTACCGGGACAATGAACAATGAGCAGTTCTTC
CASSTTGTMNNEQFF
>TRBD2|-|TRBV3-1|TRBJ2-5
TGTGCCAGCAGCCAAGTGCGGGCTAGCGGGGGAGGGGAGACCCAGTACTTC
CASSQVRASGGGETQYF
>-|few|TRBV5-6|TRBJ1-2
TGTGCCAGCAGCTTGGGGTCCCTGACCGCTAACTATGGCTACACCTTC
CASSLGSLTANYGYTF
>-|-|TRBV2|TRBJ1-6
TGTGCCAGCCGCAGTAATTCACCCCTCCACTTT
CASRSNSPLHF
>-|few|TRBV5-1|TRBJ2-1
TGCGCCAGCAGCTTGGTTATGGCTAGTATATACAATGAGCAGTTCTTC
CASSLVMASIYNEQFF
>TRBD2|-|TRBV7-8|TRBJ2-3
TGTGCCAGCAGCTTAGCCAGCGGGGGCCCCAGTACCACGCAGTATTTT
CASSLASGGPSTTQYF
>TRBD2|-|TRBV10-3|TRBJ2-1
TGTGCCATCAGTGAGTCCCCAGGGCATGGTAGCGGGAGATGGTTC
CAISESPGHGSGRWF
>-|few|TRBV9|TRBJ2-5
TGTGCCAGCAGCGTATTGGGGAGCGGACAAGAGACCCAGTACTTC
CASSVLGSGQETQYF
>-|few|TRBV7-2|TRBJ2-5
TGTGCCAGCAGCTTAGCGGGAGGAGGGGAGACCCAGTACTTC
CASSLAGGGETQYF
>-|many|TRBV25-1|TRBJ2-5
TGTGCCAGCAGCCCAATGGAGACCCAGTACTTC
CASSPMETQYF
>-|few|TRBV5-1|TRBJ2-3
TGCGCCAGCAGCTTGGTTAGGACCGACACAGATACGCAGTATTTT
CASSLVRTDTDTQYF
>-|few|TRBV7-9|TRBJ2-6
TGTGCCAGCAGCCCGGACGGACTGTGGGGGGCCAACGTCCTGACTTTC
CASSPDGLWGANVLTF
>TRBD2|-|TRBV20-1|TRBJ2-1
TGCAGTGCTAGCTCCCTAGCGGCTAATTCCAATGAGCAGTTCTTC
CSASSLAANSNEQFF
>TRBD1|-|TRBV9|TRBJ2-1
TGTGCCAGCAGTAAATCCGGGACAGGAAACAATGAGCAGTTCTTC
CASSKSGTGNNEQFF
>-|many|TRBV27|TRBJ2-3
TGTGCCAGCGGACGAGTAGAGTCCAGAGATACGCAGTATTTT
CASGRVESRDTQYF
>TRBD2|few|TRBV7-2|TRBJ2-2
TGTGCCAGCAGCTTAGCCCTACGCGGACTAGCGGCGAGGAGCACCGGGGAGCTGTTTTTT
CASSLALRGLAARSTGELFF
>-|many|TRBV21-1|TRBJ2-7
TGTGCCAGCAGCAAAATGCCGGGACAGGGCTACGAGCAGTACTTC
CASSKMPGQGYEQYF
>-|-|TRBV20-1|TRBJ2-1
TGCAGTGCTAAGCGCGAGGCTTTGGGGGAGCAGTTCTTC
CSAKREALGEQFF
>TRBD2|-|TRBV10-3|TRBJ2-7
TGTGCCATCAGTGACAGCGGGGGGTGGGAGCAGTACTTC
CAISDSGGWEQYF
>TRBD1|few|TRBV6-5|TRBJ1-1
TGTGCCAGCAGTTACTCAAGACAGGGGGCTGAAGCTTTCTTT
CASSYSRQGAEAFF
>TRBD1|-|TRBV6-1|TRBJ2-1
TGTGCCAGCAGGGCGACAGGGGGGTCGCATGAGCAGTTCTTC
CASRATGGSHEQFF
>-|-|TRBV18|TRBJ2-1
TGTGCCAGCTCGCACCCCCCCAATGAGCAGTTCTTC
CASSHPPNEQFF
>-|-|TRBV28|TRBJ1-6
TGTGCCAGCAGTGAACCGCAGGGAATGGGGAATTCACCCCTCCACTTT
CASSEPQGMGNSPLHF
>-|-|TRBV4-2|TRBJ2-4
TGTGCCAGCAGCCAAGACCGGGCCATAGCCAAAAACATTCAGTACTTC
CASSQDRAIAKNIQYF
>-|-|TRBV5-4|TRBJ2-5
TGTGCCAGCAGCTTCCCCCGTGCGGGAGAGACCCAGTACTTC
CASSFPRAGETQYF
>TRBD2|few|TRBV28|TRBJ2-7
TGTGCCAGCAGTTTAGGGTCTAGCGGGATATACGAGCAGTACTTC
CASSLGSSGIYEQYF
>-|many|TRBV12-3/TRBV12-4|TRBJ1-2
TGTGCCAGCAGTCACACCCCCGTCTCCACCTTC
CASSHTPVSTF
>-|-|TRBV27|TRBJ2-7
TGTGCCAGCAGTTTTGCCACTGGCGAGCAGTACTTC
CASSFATGEQYF